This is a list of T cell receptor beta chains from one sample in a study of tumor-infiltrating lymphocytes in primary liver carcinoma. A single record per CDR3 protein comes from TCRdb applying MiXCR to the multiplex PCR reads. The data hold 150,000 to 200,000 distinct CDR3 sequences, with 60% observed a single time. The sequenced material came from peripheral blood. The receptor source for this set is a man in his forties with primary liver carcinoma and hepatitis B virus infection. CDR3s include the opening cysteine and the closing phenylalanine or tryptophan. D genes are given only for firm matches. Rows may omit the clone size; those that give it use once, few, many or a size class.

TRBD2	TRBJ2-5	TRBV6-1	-	CASSEAAGDSETQYF	TGTGCCAGCAGTGAAGCTGCGGGAGATTCAGAGACCCAGTACTTC
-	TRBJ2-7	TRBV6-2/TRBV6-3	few	CASSTGSYEQYF	TGTGCCAGCAGCACAGGTTCCTACGAGCAGTACTTC
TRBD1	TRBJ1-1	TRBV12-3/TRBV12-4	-	CASSYYRGTTEAFF	TGTGCCAGCAGTTACTACAGGGGTACCACTGAAGCTTTCTTT
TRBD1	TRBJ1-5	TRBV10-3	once	CAISSRQGSQPQHF	TGTGCCATCAGCTCGAGACAGGGGAGTCAGCCCCAGCATTTT
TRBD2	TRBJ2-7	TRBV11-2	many	CASSSLAGFSYEQYF	TGTGCCAGCAGCTCACTAGCGGGGTTCTCCTACGAGCAGTACTTC
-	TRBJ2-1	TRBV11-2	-	CFSSLDIGLTMGEQFF	TGTTTCAGCAGCTTGGATATCGGACTAACCATGGGTGAGCAATTCTTC
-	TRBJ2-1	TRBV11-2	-	CASSSELYNEQFF	TGTGCCAGCAGCTCAGAATTATACAATGAGCAGTTCTTC
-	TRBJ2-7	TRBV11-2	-	CPSSPSYVGEQYF	TGTCCCAGCAGCCCCAGTTACGTGGGCGAGCAGTACTTC
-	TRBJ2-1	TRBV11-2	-	CASNLYIELAMGEQFF	TGTGCCAGCAACCTGTATATCGAACTAGCTATGGGTGAGCAGTTCTTC
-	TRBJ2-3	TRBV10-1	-	CAAQGVYTDTQYF	TGCGCAGCCCAGGGTGTATACACAGATACGCAGTATTTT
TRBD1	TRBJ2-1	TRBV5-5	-	CASSLRLGQGVDEQFF	TGTGCCAGCAGCTTGCGGTTGGGACAGGGTGTAGATGAGCAGTTCTTC
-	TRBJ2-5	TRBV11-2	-	CASSTSLGVTQYF	TGTGCCAGTAGCACCAGTCTAGGGGTGACCCAGTACTTC
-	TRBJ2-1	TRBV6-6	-	CVSSYPMGGGKRSYNEQFF	TGTGTCAGCAGTTACCCTATGGGGGGCGGGAAGCGTAGCTACAATGAGCAGTTCTTC
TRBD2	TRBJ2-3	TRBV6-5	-	CASSYWRGASGRWDTQYF	TGTGCCAGCAGTTACTGGCGGGGGGCTAGCGGGAGGTGGGATACGCAGTATTTT
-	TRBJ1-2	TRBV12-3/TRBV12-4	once	CTSSLRGLDGYTF	TGTACCAGCAGTCTCAGAGGATTGGATGGCTACACCTTC
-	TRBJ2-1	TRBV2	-	CASSDQYNEQFF	TGTGCCAGCAGTGATCAATACAATGAGCAGTTCTTC
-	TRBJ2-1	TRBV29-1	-	CSVESPTADGEQFF	TGCAGCGTTGAAAGTCCGACGGCCGATGGGGAGCAGTTCTTC
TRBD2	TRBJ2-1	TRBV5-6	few	CASSPPAGALEANEQFF	TGTGCCAGCAGCCCGCCAGCGGGAGCCTTGGAGGCTAATGAGCAGTTCTTC
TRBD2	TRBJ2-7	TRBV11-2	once	CASSATSDEYF	TGTGCCAGCAGCGCTACTAGCGATGAGTACTTC
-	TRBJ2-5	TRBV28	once	CASSQHRTEGTQYF	TGTGCCAGCAGTCAACACAGGACAGAAGGGACCCAGTACTTC
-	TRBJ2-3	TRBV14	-	CASSQAAADTQYF	TGTGCCAGCAGCCAAGCAGCGGCAGATACGCAGTATTTT
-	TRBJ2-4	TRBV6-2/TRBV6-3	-	CAGSSLKALQIDIQYF	TGTGCCGGCAGCTCCTTAAAAGCGCTCCAAATTGACATTCAGTACTTC
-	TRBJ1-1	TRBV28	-	CASPGTPNTEAFF	TGTGCCAGTCCCGGGACGCCGAACACTGAAGCTTTCTTT
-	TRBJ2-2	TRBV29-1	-	CSVPTTLDTGELFF	TGCAGCGTGCCGACGACCCTGGACACCGGGGAGCTGTTTTTT
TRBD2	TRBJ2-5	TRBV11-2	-	CASSFVPGLAGDGAVADTQYF	TGTGCCAGCAGCTTCGTACCGGGACTAGCGGGAGATGGGGCCGTGGCAGATACCCAGTACTTC
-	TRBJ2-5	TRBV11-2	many	CASSLGATETQYF	TGTGCCAGCAGCTTGGGGGCTACGGAGACCCAGTACTTC
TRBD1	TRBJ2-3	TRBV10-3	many	CAIREQGAGTDTQYF	TGTGCCATCAGGGAACAGGGGGCCGGCACAGATACGCAGTATTTT
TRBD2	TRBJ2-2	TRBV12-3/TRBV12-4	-	CAGAGGNAYTGELFF	TGTGCCGGAGCGGGAGGGAACGCGTACACCGGGGAGCTGTTTTTT
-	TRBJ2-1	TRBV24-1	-	CATGPPGDSEQFF	TGTGCCACCGGTCCCCCCGGCGACAGTGAGCAGTTCTTC
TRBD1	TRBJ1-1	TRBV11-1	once	CVSRKQGVGVEAFF	TGTGTCAGCAGAAAACAGGGGGTAGGGGTTGAAGCTTTCTTT
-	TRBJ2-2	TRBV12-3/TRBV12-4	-	CAGRAQNTGELFF	TGTGCCGGCAGGGCACAGAACACCGGGGAGCTGTTTTTT
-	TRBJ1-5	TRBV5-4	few	CASSLAPSDQPQHF	TGTGCCAGCAGCTTGGCTCCTAGCGATCAGCCCCAGCATTTT
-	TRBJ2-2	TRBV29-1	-	CSVELQANTGELFF	TGCAGCGTTGAACTACAGGCGAACACCGGGGAGCTGTTTTTT
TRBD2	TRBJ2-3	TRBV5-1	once	CASSRAGGTDTQYF	TGCGCCAGCAGCAGAGCGGGGGGCACGGATACGCAGTATTTT
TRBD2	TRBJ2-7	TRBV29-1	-	CSVSGTSGRGDYEQYF	TGCAGCGTTAGTGGGACTAGCGGGAGGGGGGACTACGAGCAGTACTTC
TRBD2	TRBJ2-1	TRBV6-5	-	CVSSNWGGTSDEQFF	TGTGTCAGCTCCAATTGGGGAGGGACTTCGGATGAGCAGTTCTTC
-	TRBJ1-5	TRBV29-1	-	CSVGAESNQPQHF	TGCAGCGTTGGGGCTGAAAGCAATCAGCCCCAGCATTTT
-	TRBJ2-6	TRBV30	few	CAWSARASNVLTF	TGTGCCTGGAGTGCCAGGGCTTCCAACGTCCTGACTTTC
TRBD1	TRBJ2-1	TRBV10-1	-	CASGQGDSYNEQFF	TGCGCCAGCGGACAGGGGGATTCCTACAATGAGCAGTTCTTC
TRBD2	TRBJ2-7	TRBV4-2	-	CASSPAGAGGYEQYF	TGTGCCAGCAGCCCCGCCGGAGCGGGAGGCTACGAGCAGTACTTC
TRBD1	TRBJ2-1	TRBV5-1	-	CVNRGTALLEQFF	TGCGTCAACAGGGGGACGGCCCTCCTCGAGCAGTTCTTC
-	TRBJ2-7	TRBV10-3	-	CAISEALGLAGYEQYF	TGTGCCATCAGTGAGGCGCTTGGGCTAGCTGGATACGAGCAGTACTTC
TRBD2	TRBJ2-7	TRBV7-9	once	CASTATSGRNKYEQYF	TGTGCCAGCACCGCAACTAGCGGGAGGAACAAATACGAGCAGTACTTC
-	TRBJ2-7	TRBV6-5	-	CANSHISGSNEQYF	TGTGCCAACAGCCATATCTCAGGTTCCAACGAGCAGTACTTC
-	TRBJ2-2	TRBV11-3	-	CARSLDSGEHRELFF	TGTGCCAGAAGCTTAGATAGCGGAGAACACCGGGAGCTGTTTTTT
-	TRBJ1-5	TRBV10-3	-	CAISVGKGQPQHF	TGTGCCATCAGTGTTGGGAAGGGCCAGCCCCAGCATTTT
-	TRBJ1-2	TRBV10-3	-	CAISESRDYGYTF	TGTGCCATCAGTGAGTCCAGGGACTATGGCTACACCTTC
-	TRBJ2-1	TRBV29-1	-	CSVLGRGGQGNEQFF	TGCAGCGTTCTAGGCAGGGGGGGGCAGGGCAATGAGCAGTTCTTC
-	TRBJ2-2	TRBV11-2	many	CASSSRPTGELFF	TGTGCCAGCAGCTCCCGACCCACGGGGGAGCTGTTTTTT
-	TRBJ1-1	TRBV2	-	CASSEDKGSTEAFF	TGTGCCAGCAGTGAGGACAAGGGCAGCACTGAAGCTTTCTTT
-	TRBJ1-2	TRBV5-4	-	CASSLAESRGDYGYTF	TGTGCCAGCAGCTTGGCCGAGTCCAGGGGCGACTATGGCTACACCTTC
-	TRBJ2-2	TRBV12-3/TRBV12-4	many	CASSRNLNTGELFF	TGTGCCAGCAGTCGCAACTTGAACACCGGGGAGCTGTTTTTT
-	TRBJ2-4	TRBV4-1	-	CASSQVSDGSRNIKYF	TGCGCCAGCAGCCAAGTATCAGACGGGAGCCGAAACATTAAGTACTTC
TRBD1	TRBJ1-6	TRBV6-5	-	CTSGRDRAYNSPLHF	TGTACCAGCGGAAGGGACAGAGCTTATAATTCACCCCTCCACTTT
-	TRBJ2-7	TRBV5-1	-	CASSLAGGAVSYEQYF	TGCGCCAGCAGCTTGGCGGGCGGGGCCGTTTCCTACGAGCAGTACTTC
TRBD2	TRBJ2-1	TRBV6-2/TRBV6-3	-	CTSLNWASGSVNEQFF	TGTACCAGTCTCAACTGGGCTAGCGGGAGTGTCAATGAGCAGTTCTTC
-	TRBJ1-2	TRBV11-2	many	CASSPQVSQERNGYTF	TGTGCCAGCAGCCCTCAAGTCTCGCAGGAACGTAATGGCTACACCTTC